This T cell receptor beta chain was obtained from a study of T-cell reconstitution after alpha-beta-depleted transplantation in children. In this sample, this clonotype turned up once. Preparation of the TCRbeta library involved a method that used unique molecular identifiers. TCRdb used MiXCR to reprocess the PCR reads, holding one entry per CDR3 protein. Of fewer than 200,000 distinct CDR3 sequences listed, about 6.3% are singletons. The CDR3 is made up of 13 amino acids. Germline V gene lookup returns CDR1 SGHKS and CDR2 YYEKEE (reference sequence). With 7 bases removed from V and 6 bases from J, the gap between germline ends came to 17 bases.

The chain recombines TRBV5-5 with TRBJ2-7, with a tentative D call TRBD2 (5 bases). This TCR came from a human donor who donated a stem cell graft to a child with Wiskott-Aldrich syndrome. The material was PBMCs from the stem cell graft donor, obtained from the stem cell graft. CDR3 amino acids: CASGPAGLCEQYF. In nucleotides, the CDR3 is TGTGCCAGCGGCCCCGCGGGCCTCTGCGAGCAGTACTTC.